This passage covers 8 T cell receptor beta chains from one sample sequenced in a study of cytomegalovirus exposure and HLA in healthy donors. The PCR contained 60 Vbeta and 13 Jbeta primers. Assay used: immunoSEQ multiplex PCR; TCRdb lists only in-frame clones, some missing. Of some 150,000 clones listed, about three quarters are singletons. The sample taken for sequencing was PBMCs. The source of these receptors is a woman in her thirties in good health and CMV-seronegative.

The chain combines TRBV14 with TRBJ2-1, with no clear D. V was trimmed by 4 bases and J by 0 bases, leaving 10 bases between them. This CDR3 region has 15 residues. The germline V gene encodes CDR1 SGHDN and CDR2 FVKESK. This CDR3 is CASSRFMSSYNEQFF. The CDR3 DNA reads as TGTGCCAGCAGCCGTTTCATGAGCTCCTACAATGAGCAGTTCTTC. Looking up the rest from reference TRBV14 and TRBJ2-1 gives the full variable domain: EAGVTQFPSHSVIEKGQTVTLRCDPISGHDNLYWYRRVMGKEIKFLLHFVKESKQDESGMPNNRFLAERTGGTYSTLKVQPAELEDSGVYFCASSRFMSSYNEQFFGPGTRLTVL.

This clone came up once. V gene TRBV18 combines with J gene TRBJ1-1, with TRBD1 matching 12 bases. The J segment lost 10 bases and the V segment lost 6 bases, leaving 9 bases of the junction unmatched. The length of the CDR3 is 14 residues. Looked up from germline, CDR1 is KGHSH and CDR2 is LQKENI. DNA for the CDR3: TGTGCCAGCTCCGGGGGACAGGGGGCATGGGGAGCTTTCTTT. It encodes CASSGGQGAWGAFF.

This chain joins TRBV4-1 and TRBJ2-3; 11 bases agree with TRBD2. The length of the CDR3 is 15 residues. The V and J ends lost 4 bases and 3 bases, in that order; junction bases with no gene match: 3. The V gene's germline CDR1 is MGHRA and CDR2 YSYEKL. In DNA, the CDR3 is TGCGCCAGCAGCCCTCTAGCGGGAGGAACAGATACGCAGTATTTT. Amino acid sequence: CASSPLAGGTDTQYF.

This clone was seen only a few times. The gene calls are TRBV4-3 and TRBJ1-4, with 10 bases aligning to TRBD1. V lost 0 bases to trimming and J lost 3 bases; unmatched junction nucleotides: 13. The CDR3 contains 20 residues. Germline-derived CDR1 and CDR2 are LGHNA and YSLEER. This CDR3 is CASSQDLGTGEVGANEKLFF. The DNA for the CDR3 is TGCGCCAGCAGCCAAGATCTAGGGACAGGGGAAGTGGGAGCTAATGAAAAACTGTTTTTT.

The rearrangement uses TRBV6-5 and TRBJ2-7; possible D gene TRBD1, 5 bases. Germline loops: CDR1 MNHEY, CDR2 SVGAGI. The V and J ends lost 5 bases and 3 bases respectively, with 11 bases between them. The CDR3 has 13 amino acids. CDR3 DNA sequence: TGTGCCAGCAGTCCCTCCGACAGCTACGAGCAGTACTTC. Translation: CASSPSDSYEQYF.

This clone has more than one count but fewer than ten. This chain uses TRBV19 with TRBJ2-2, with 9 bases fitting TRBD2. The J segment lost 5 bases and the V segment lost 8 bases, leaving 6 bases of the junction unmatched. From germline, CDR1 is LNHDA and CDR2 SQIVND (reference sequence). The CDR3 loop spans 14 amino acids. The CDR3 sequence is CASLPAGGTGELFF. The CDR3 nucleotides are TGTGCCAGTTTGCCGGCGGGGGGGACCGGGGAGCTGTTTTTT.

The chain employs TRBV5-1 and TRBJ2-7; D gene ambiguous. V was trimmed by 5 bases and J by 2 bases, leaving 17 bases between them. The CDR3 has 15 amino acids. CDR1 and CDR2 (germline): SGHRS, YFSETQ. CDR3 sequence reads: CASSTVADNTYEQYF. CDR3 DNA sequence: TGCGCCAGCAGTACTGTGGCTGACAACACCTACGAGCAGTACTTC.

The genes are TRBV2 and TRBJ2-7; 11 nucleotides line up with TRBD2. The germline V gene has CDR1 SNHLY and CDR2 FYNNEI. This CDR3 contains 15 residues. V was pared by 7 bases and J by 5 bases, with 10 bases of the junction left unmatched. The CDR3 here is CASTLAGGPGNEQYF. The CDR3 bases are TGTGCCAGCACCTTAGCGGGAGGGCCGGGCAACGAGCAGTACTTC.